Following are 30 T cell receptor beta chains from one sample sequenced in a study of blood T cell repertoires in COVID-19. Here immunoSEQ multiplex PCR was the method, and the copy in TCRdb shows in-frame clones only, minus some. This table has about half a million clones, 70% to 90% appearing once. The sample taken for sequencing was peripheral blood. All receptors come from a human donor in a cohort sampled during active COVID-19.

The gene calls are TRBV7-2 and TRBJ2-1, with TRBD2 matching 7 bases. CDR1 and CDR2 (germline): SGHTA, FQGNSA. The J segment lost 6 bases and the V segment lost 4 bases, leaving 9 bases of the junction unmatched. The CDR3 has 15 residues. The CDR3 sequence is CASSSGGNRANEQFF. The DNA for the CDR3 is TGTGCCAGCAGCTCCGGGGGGAATCGGGCCAATGAGCAGTTCTTC.

Points on this clone: This same CDR3 is encoded by further DNA sequences in the sample. The chain recombines TRBV6-4 with TRBJ2-3; D may be TRBD2 (6 bases). The CDR3 loop spans 14 amino acids. Per the germline V gene, CDR1 is MRHNA and CDR2 is SNTAGT. V dropped 3 bases and J dropped 3 bases, with 10 bases sitting between them. The CDR3: CASSELASTDTQYF. CDR3 nucleotide sequence: TGTGCCAGCAGTGAGCTAGCGTCTACAGATACGCAGTATTTT.

The chain couples TRBV30 to TRBJ1-1; 7 positions agree with TRBD1. The junction had 8 bases not matched to a gene; V was cut back by 0 bases and J by 4 bases. Per the germline V gene, CDR1 is GTSNPN and CDR2 is SVGIG (reference sequence). The CDR3 covers 15 residues. CDR3 sequence reads: CAWSVSRTGVTEAFF. The CDR3 region has the DNA TGTGCCTGGAGTGTATCTAGAACAGGGGTCACTGAAGCTTTCTTT. The complete variable domain, with remaining parts taken from reference TRBV30 and TRBJ1-1, reads SQTIHQWPATLVQPVGSPLSLECTVEGTSNPNLYWYRQAAGRGLQLLFYSVGIGQISSEVPQNLSASRPQDRQFILSSKKLLLSDSGFYLCAWSVSRTGVTEAFFGQGTRLTVV.

This rearrangement joins TRBV28 to TRBJ1-2; 10 positions match TRBD1. This CDR3 spans 17 amino acids. Trimming took 7 bases from V and 0 from J; bases not matched to a gene: 11. CDR1 and CDR2 from the germline V gene are MDHEN and SYDVKM. CDR3 nucleotide sequence: TGTGCCAGCACCCCGACAGGGGGCCGTCCCGCTAACTATGGCTACACCTTC. It specifies CASTPTGGRPANYGYTF.

The chain recombines TRBV7-9 with TRBJ1-4; D is ambiguous. CDR3 size: 17 residues. Trimming stripped 0 bases from V and 0 bases from J, with 11 bases between. The germline gives CDR1 SEHNR, CDR2 FQNEAQ (reference sequence). CDR3 nucleotide sequence: TGTGCCAGCAGCTTAGCTGCGGCCCGCGCAACTAATGAAAAACTGTTTTTT. Translated: CASSLAAARATNEKLFF.

V usage is TRBV30 and J usage is TRBJ2-1, with D tentatively TRBD2 (6 bases). V was shortened by 2 bases and J by 6 bases, with 17 bases between the two germline ends. CDR1 is GTSNPN, CDR2 SVGIG, per germline (reference sequence). The CDR3 is 15 amino acids. CDR3 sequence (DNA): TGTGCCTGGAGTTCAACAGTGTTGGGAGGCAATGAGCAGTTCTTC. Residues: CAWSSTVLGGNEQFF.

The gene calls are TRBV20-1 and TRBJ2-7; 7 bases are shared with TRBD2. Germline-derived CDR1 and CDR2 are DFQATT and SNEGSKA (reference sequence). The V and J ends lost 3 bases and 2 bases, in that order; junction bases with no gene match: 7. The CDR3 runs 14 residues. The CDR3 region is CSASTLGLAYEQYF. In DNA form, the CDR3 reads TGCAGTGCTAGTACTCTCGGACTAGCCTACGAGCAGTACTTC.

V gene TRBV18 combines with J gene TRBJ1-3; D is unresolved. The length of the CDR3 is 18 residues. Trimming took 6 bases from V and 0 from J, leaving 21 bases between them. Germline V gene lookup returns CDR1 KGHSH and CDR2 LQKENI. The CDR3 DNA reads as TGTGCCAGCTCGCAGGCGGTGGAGGGCCTATCCTCTGGAAACACCATATATTTT. Amino acids: CASSQAVEGLSSGNTIYF.

The V and J genes are TRBV7-2 and TRBJ1-4; D call uncertain. The CDR3 runs to 14 residues. CDR1 is SGHTA, CDR2 FQGNSA, per germline. V was pared by 2 bases and J by 4 bases, with 8 bases between. The CDR3 sequence: CASSLFQINEKLFF. The CDR3 nucleotides are TGTGCCAGCAGCTTATTTCAGATTAATGAAAAACTGTTTTTT.

The chain joins TRBV19 to TRBJ2-4, with D unresolved. Germline V gene lookup returns CDR1 LNHDA and CDR2 SQIVND (reference sequence). CDR3 length: 15 residues. V lost 1 base and J lost 5, with 12 bases in between. CDR3 sequence: CASSIGGPVENIQYF. In DNA form, the CDR3 reads TGTGCCAGTAGTATAGGTGGGCCAGTGGAAAACATTCAGTACTTC.

The chain carries TRBV3-1 (or the pseudogene TRBV3-2) and TRBJ2-7, with 8 bases that match TRBD2. The CDR3 is 16 amino acids. Germline V gene lookup returns CDR1 LGHDT and CDR2 YNNKEL (reference sequence). Germline trimming cut 1 base from V and 7 bases from J; bases unmatched to any gene: 12. The DNA for the CDR3 is TGTGCCAGCAGCCAAGGCGTAACGGGAGGGCGGGGGGAGCAGTACTTC. This sequence encodes CASSQGVTGGRGEQYF.

The rearrangement links TRBV10-3 to TRBJ1-2; tentatively, D is TRBD1 (5 bases). The germline CDR1 and CDR2 sequences are ENHRY and SYGVKD. Trimming took 10 bases from V and 4 from J, leaving 19 bases between them. The CDR3 is 14 residues long. The CDR3 nucleotides read TGTGCCACCTCTGACAGCTTTAACCCCTATGGCTACACCTTC. Its protein product is CATSDSFNPYGYTF.

V usage is TRBV10-3 and J usage is TRBJ2-5, with D possibly matching TRBD2 (5 bases). Trimming left V 3 bases short and J 4 bases short, with 9 bases between. CDR1 is ENHRY, CDR2 SYGVKD, per germline. The CDR3 extends over 13 amino acids. The CDR3 nucleotides read TGTGCCATCAGTGATGGACGGGGAGAGACCCAGTACTTC. Translating it yields CAISDGRGETQYF.

V usage is TRBV7-9 and J usage is TRBJ1-1; 8 bases match TRBD1. CDR1 is SEHNR, CDR2 FQNEAQ, per germline (reference sequence). The CDR3 has 13 residues. J was trimmed by 8 bases and V by 1 base; bases with no gene match: 3. In DNA, the CDR3 is TGTGCCAGCAGCTTAGAGGACAGGGCAGAAGCTTTCTTT. Translated, it gives CASSLEDRAEAFF.

There are a few counts of this clone. This chain uses TRBV6-2 or TRBV6-3 with TRBJ2-3; D possibly corresponds to TRBD1 (7 bases). The CDR3 has 13 amino acids. Trimming left V 2 bases short and J 7 bases short, with 10 bases between. The germline CDR1 and CDR2 sequences are MNHEY and SVGEGT. CDR3 sequence (DNA): TGTGCCAGCAGTTACCCAGGGGGGAATACGCAGTATTTT. Its protein is CASSYPGGNTQYF.

The chain uses TRBV6-2 or TRBV6-3 and TRBJ2-1, with 7 positions matching TRBD1. CDR1 and CDR2 (germline): MNHEY, SVGEGT. After removal of 6 bases from V and 9 bases from J, the junction contained 11 bases not matched to a gene. The CDR3 is 14 residues long. The CDR3: CASSSDRVRTEQFF. CDR3 nucleotide sequence: TGTGCCAGCAGCTCAGACAGGGTAAGAACTGAGCAGTTCTTC.

V is TRBV7-2 and J is TRBJ2-1, with TRBD2 matching over 8 bases. V shed 1 base and J 6 bases; nucleotides not matched to a gene: 5. Per the germline V gene, CDR1 is SGHTA and CDR2 is FQGNSA. This CDR3 has 15 amino acids. The CDR3 region has the DNA TGTGCCAGCAGCTTAGGGACTAGCCGGATCAATGAGCAGTTCTTC. It encodes CASSLGTSRINEQFF.

V and J are TRBV11-2 and TRBJ1-5, with D possibly TRBD1 on 6 matching bases. V was trimmed by 5 bases and J by 2 bases, leaving 10 bases between them. This CDR3 has 14 amino acids. The germline V gene encodes CDR1 SGHAT and CDR2 FQNNGV. CDR3 sequence (DNA): TGTGCCAGCAGCCGTGCAGGGGGCAATCAGCCCCAGCATTTT. Translation gives CASSRAGGNQPQHF. The entire variable domain, with the rest obtained from reference TRBV11-2 and TRBJ1-5, is as follows: EAGVAQSPRYKIIEKRQSVAFWCNPISGHATLYWYQQILGQGPKLLIQFQNNGVVDDSQLPKDRFSAERLKGVDSTLKIQPAKLEDSAVYLCASSRAGGNQPQHFGDGTRLSIL.

The CDR3 nucleotides read TGCGCCAGCAGCCAAGAAGGATGGACTAGCTCCTACAATGAGCAGTTCTTC. Translated: CASSQEGWTSSYNEQFF. This chain uses TRBV4-1 with TRBJ2-1; 7 positions match TRBD2. V shed 0 bases and J 0 bases; nucleotides not matched to a gene: 5. This CDR3 is built from 17 residues. Germline CDR1 and CDR2: MGHRA and YSYEKL.

This chain joins TRBV21-1 and TRBJ1-5. TRBV21-1 is annotated as a pseudogene. The CDR3 covers 13 residues. CDR3 sequence: CASSKERRVPQHF. CDR3 sequence (DNA): TGTGCCAGCAGCAAGGAGAGGCGAGTGCCCCAGCATTTT.

The CDR3 DNA reads as TGTGCCAGCAGCACTGGACAGGGCTATGGCTACACCTTC. Protein: CASSTGQGYGYTF. The J gene is TRBJ1-2, the V gene TRBV3-1 (or the pseudogene TRBV3-2), with 8 bases lining up with TRBD1. CDR1 and CDR2 (germline): LGHDT, YNNKEL (reference sequence). Trimming at V came to 5 bases and at J to 4 bases, leaving 3 bases not matched to a gene. The CDR3 spans 13 residues.

The chain has TRBV2 and TRBJ1-1; 7 bases align to TRBD1. CDR1 and CDR2 from the germline V gene are SNHLY and FYNNEI. J gave up 1 base and V 6 bases, and 8 bases lay outside the gene matches. The CDR3 spans 15 residues. CDR3 loop: CASRPTGNWNTEAFF. Here the CDR3 DNA reads TGTGCCAGCAGGCCGACAGGGAACTGGAACACTGAAGCTTTCTTT. The full variable domain, rest sourced from reference TRBV2 and TRBJ1-1, is EPEVTQTPSHQVTQMGQEVILRCVPISNHLYFYWYRQILGQKVEFLVSFYNNEISEKSEIFDDQFSVERPDGSNFTLKIRSTKLEDSAMYFCASRPTGNWNTEAFFGQGTRLTVV.

The chain recombines TRBV29-1 with TRBJ2-1; 7 bases line up with TRBD2. The V segment lost 8 bases and the J segment 6 bases; nucleotides outside the gene matches: 7. The CDR3 covers 12 residues. Germline V CDR1 and CDR2: SQVTM, ANQGSEA. Here the CDR3 DNA reads TGCAGCCTAGAGGGAGGGACCAATGAGCAGTTCTTC. Its protein product is CSLEGGTNEQFF.

The CDR3 is CASSFGGRGTDTQYF. CDR3 in DNA: TGTGCCAGCAGCTTCGGCGGGAGAGGCACAGATACGCAGTATTTT. J is TRBJ2-3 and V is TRBV7-9, with 7 positions matching TRBD2. J lost 1 base, V lost 3 bases, and 4 bases had no gene match. The length of the CDR3 is 15 residues. Germline values: CDR1 SEHNR, CDR2 FQNEAQ (reference sequence). Full variable domain (missing parts from reference TRBV7-9 and TRBJ2-3): DTGVSQNPRHKITKRGQNVTFRCDPISEHNRLYWYRQTLGQGPEFLTYFQNEAQLEKSRLLSDRFSAERPKGSFSTLEIQRTEQGDSAMYLCASSFGGRGTDTQYFGPGTRLTVL.

The CDR3 sequence: CASSVTSGAYEQYF. CDR3 in DNA: TGCGCCAGCAGCGTAACTAGCGGGGCCTACGAGCAGTACTTC. V and J are TRBV5-1 and TRBJ2-7; 10 nucleotides align to TRBD2. The V gene's germline CDR1 is SGHRS and CDR2 YFSETQ. CDR3 length: 14 residues. V lost 4 bases and J lost 2; bases outside the gene matches: 3.

The V call is TRBV5-4, the J call TRBJ2-2; D uncertain. CDR3 size: 15 residues. Trimming took off 1 base at V and 3 bases at J, with 10 bases between the two ends. Per the germline V gene, CDR1 is SGHNT and CDR2 is YYREEE (reference sequence). The CDR3 DNA follows: TGTGCCAGCAGCTTGACCAGGCCGTACACCGGGGAGCTGTTTTTT. Amino acid sequence: CASSLTRPYTGELFF.

This rearrangement joins TRBV6-5 to TRBJ1-2; a weak D match, TRBD1 (5 bases). CDR3 length: 12 amino acids. CDR1 and CDR2 from the germline V gene are MNHEY and SVGAGI. Between the trimmed V and J ends, which lost 5 bases and 8 bases, there was a span of 12 bases. CDR3: CASSPRTSGYTF. As DNA, the CDR3 is TGTGCCAGCAGTCCCCGGACAAGCGGCTACACCTTC.

The J gene is TRBJ1-1, the V gene TRBV6-5; no clear D. V lost 8 bases, J lost 3 bases, and 10 bases lay in between. This CDR3 contains 12 residues. Germline CDR1 is MNHEY and CDR2 is SVGAGI. DNA of the CDR3: TGTGCCAGCGGGTCTCAGGACACTGAAGCTTTCTTT. The encoded protein is CASGSQDTEAFF.

The chain links TRBV5-1 to TRBJ2-7, with TRBD2 identical over 9 bases. After removal of 4 bases from V and 4 bases from J, the junction contained 6 bases not matched to a gene. Germline lookup yields CDR1 SGHRS and CDR2 YFSETQ. This CDR3 has 14 residues. The CDR3 region is CASSGTSNDYEQYF. The CDR3 coding sequence is TGCGCCAGCAGCGGGACTAGCAATGATTACGAGCAGTACTTC.

The rearrangement uses TRBV24-1 and TRBJ1-2; D is undetermined. Germline CDR1 KGHDR, CDR2 SFDVKD. Deletions cut 4 bases from V and 6 bases from J, with 11 bases between. The CDR3 runs 13 residues. CDR3 nucleotides: TGTGCCACCAGTGACCGCAGGTTGAATGGCTACACCTTC. Residues: CATSDRRLNGYTF.